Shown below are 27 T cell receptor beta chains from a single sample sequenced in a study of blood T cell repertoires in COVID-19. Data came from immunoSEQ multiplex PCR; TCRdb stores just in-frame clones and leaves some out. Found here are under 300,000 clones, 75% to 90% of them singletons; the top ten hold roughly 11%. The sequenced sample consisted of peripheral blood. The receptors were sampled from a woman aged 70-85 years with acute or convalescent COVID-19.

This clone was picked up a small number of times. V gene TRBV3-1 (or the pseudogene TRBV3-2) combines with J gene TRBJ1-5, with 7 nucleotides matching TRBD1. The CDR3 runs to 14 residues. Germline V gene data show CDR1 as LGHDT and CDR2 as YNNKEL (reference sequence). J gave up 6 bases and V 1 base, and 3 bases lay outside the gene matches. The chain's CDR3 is CASSQGTGVQPQHF. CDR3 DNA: TGTGCCAGCAGCCAAGGGACAGGCGTTCAGCCCCAGCATTTT.

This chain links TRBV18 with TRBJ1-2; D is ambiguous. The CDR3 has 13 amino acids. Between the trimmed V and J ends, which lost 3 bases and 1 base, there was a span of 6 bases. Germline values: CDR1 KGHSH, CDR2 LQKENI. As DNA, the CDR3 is TGTGCCAGCTCACCGGCAGTTAACTATGGCTACACCTTC. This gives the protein CASSPAVNYGYTF.

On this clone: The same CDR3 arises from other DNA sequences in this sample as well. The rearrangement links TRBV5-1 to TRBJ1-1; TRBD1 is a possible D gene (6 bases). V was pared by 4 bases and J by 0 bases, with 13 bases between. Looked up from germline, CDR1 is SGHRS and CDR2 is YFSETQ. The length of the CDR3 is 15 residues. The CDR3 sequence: CASSPGTTMNTEAFF. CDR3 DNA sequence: TGCGCCAGCAGCCCAGGGACAACAATGAACACTGAAGCTTTCTTT.

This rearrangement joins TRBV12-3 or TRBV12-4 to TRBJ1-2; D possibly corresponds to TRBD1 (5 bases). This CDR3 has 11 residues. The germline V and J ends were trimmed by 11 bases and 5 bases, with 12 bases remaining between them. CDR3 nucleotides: TGTGCCGGGCAGGGTGTTTATGGCTACACCTTC. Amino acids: CAGQGVYGYTF.

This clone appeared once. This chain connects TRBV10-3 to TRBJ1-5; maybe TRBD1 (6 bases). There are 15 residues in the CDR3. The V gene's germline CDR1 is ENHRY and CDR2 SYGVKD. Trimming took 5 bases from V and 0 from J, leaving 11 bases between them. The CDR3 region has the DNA TGTGCCATCAGTCCAGGGGTTAATAGCAATCAGCCCCAGCATTTT. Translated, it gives CAISPGVNSNQPQHF.

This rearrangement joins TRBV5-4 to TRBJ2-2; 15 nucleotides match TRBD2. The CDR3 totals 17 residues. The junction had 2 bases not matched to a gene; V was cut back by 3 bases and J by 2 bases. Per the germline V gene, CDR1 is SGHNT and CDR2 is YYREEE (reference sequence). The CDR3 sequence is CASSSGLAGGNTGELFF. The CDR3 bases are TGTGCCAGCAGCTCGGGACTAGCGGGGGGCAACACCGGGGAGCTGTTTTTT.

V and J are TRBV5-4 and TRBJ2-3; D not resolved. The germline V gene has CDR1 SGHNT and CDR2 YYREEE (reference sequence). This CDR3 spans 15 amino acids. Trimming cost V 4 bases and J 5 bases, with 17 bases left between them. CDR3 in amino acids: CASSEENPPLDTQYF. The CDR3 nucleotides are TGTGCCAGCAGCGAAGAGAACCCCCCGTTAGATACGCAGTATTTT. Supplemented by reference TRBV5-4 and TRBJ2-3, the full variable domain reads ETGVTQSPTHLIKTRGQQVTLRCSSQSGHNTVSWYQQALGQGPQFIFQYYREEENGRGNFPPRFSGLQFPNYSSELNVNALELDDSALYLCASSEENPPLDTQYFGPGTRLTVL.

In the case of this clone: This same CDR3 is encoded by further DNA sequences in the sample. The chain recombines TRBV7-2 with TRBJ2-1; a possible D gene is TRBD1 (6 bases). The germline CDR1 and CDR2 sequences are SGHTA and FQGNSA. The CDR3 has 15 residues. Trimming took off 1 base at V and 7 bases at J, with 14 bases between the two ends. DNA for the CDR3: TGTGCCAGCAGCTTAGAGGTGGGGGCGCGGAATGAGCAGTTCTTC. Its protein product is CASSLEVGARNEQFF. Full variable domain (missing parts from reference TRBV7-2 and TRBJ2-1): GAGVSQSPSNKVTEKGKDVELRCDPISGHTALYWYRQSLGQGLEFLIYFQGNSAPDKSGLPSDRFSAERTGGSVSTLTIQRTQQEDSAVYLCASSLEVGARNEQFFGPGTRLTVL.

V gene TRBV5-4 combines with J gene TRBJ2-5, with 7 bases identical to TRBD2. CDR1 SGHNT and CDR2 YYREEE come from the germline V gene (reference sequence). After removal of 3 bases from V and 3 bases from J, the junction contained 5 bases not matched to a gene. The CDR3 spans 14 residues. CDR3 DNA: TGTGCCAGCAGCTCACTGGGAGGGGAAGAGACCCAGTACTTC. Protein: CASSSLGGEETQYF.

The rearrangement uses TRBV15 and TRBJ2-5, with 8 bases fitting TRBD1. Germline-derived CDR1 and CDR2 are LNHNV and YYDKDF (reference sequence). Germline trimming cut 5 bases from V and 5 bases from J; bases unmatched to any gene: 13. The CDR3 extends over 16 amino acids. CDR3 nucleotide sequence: TGTGCCACCAGCGAAAAGCTACAGGGGGGCCCCGAGACCCAGTACTTC. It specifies CATSEKLQGGPETQYF.

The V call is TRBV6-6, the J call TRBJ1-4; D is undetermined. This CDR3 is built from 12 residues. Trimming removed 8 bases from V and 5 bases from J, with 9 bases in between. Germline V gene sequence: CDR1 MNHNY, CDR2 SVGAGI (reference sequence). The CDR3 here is CASSRGNEKLFF. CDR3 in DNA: TGTGCCAGCTCGCGCGGGAATGAAAAACTGTTTTTT.

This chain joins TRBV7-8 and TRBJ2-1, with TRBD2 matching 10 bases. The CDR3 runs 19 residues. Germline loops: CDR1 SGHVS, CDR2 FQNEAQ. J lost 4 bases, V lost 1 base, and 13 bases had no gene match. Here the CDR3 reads CASSLGALAGESRYNEQFF. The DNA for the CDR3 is TGTGCCAGCAGCTTAGGCGCCCTAGCGGGGGAGAGTCGATACAATGAGCAGTTCTTC.

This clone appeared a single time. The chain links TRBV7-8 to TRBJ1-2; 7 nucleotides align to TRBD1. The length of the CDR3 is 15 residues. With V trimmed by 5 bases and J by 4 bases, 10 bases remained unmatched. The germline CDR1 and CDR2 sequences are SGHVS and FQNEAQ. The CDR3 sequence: CASSLGTERSYGYTF. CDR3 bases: TGTGCCAGCAGCCTCGGGACAGAGAGGAGCTATGGCTACACCTTC.

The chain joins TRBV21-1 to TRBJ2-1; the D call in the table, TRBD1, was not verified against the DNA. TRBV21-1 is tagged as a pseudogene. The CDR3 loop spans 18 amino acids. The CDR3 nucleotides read TGTGCCAGCAGCAAAGGGAACGACCGAACCGCACCAGGCGATGAGCAGTTCTTC. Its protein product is CASSKGNDRTAPGDEQFF.

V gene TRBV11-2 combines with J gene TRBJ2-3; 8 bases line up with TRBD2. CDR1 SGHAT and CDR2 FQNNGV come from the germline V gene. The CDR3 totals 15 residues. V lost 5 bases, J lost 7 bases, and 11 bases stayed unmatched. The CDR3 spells CASSPTGGGGNTQYF. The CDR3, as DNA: TGTGCCAGCAGCCCAACCGGGGGCGGGGGGAATACGCAGTATTTT.

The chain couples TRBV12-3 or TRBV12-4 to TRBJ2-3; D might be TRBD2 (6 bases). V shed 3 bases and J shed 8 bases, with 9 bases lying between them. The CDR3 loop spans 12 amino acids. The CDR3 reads CASSFSEGTQYF. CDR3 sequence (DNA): TGTGCCAGCAGTTTTTCGGAGGGTACGCAGTATTTT.

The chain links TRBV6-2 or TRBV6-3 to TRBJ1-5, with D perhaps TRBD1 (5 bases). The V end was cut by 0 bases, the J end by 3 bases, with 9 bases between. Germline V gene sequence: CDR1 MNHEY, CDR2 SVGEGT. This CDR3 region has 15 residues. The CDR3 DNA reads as TGTGCCAGCAGTTACTCTCGGGGGATCAATCAGCCCCAGCATTTT. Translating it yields CASSYSRGINQPQHF.

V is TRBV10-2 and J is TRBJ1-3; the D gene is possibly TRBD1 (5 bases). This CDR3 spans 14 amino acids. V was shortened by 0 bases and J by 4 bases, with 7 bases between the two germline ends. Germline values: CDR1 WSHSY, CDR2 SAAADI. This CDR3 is CASSESRGGNTIYF. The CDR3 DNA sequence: TGCGCCAGCAGTGAGTCGCGGGGGGGAAACACCATATATTTT.

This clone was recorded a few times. The CDR3 region has the DNA TGTGCCAGCAGTGAAGCGGGGCAAGCTTTCTTT. This codes for CASSEAGQAFF. The genes are TRBV2 and TRBJ1-1, with D perhaps TRBD1 (5 bases). CDR3 length: 11 amino acids. The V gene lost 0 bases and the J gene lost 9 bases, with 5 bases spanning the gap. CDR1 SNHLY and CDR2 FYNNEI come from the germline V gene.

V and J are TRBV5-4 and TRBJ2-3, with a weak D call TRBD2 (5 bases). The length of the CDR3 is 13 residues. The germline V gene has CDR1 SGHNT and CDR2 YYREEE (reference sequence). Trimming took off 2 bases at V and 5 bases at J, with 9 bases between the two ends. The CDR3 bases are TGTGCCAGCAGCTTCTCAGGAGGAGATACGCAGTATTTT. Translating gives CASSFSGGDTQYF. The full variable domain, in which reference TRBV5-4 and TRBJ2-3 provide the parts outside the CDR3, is ETGVTQSPTHLIKTRGQQVTLRCSSQSGHNTVSWYQQALGQGPQFIFQYYREEENGRGNFPPRFSGLQFPNYSSELNVNALELDDSALYLCASSFSGGDTQYFGPGTRLTVL.

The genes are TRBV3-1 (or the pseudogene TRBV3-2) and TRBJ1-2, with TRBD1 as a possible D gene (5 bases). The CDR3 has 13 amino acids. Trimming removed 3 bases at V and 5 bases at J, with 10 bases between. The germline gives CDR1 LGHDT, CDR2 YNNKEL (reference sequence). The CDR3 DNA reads TGTGCCAGCAGCCACACAGGAAGATATGGCTACACCTTC. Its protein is CASSHTGRYGYTF.

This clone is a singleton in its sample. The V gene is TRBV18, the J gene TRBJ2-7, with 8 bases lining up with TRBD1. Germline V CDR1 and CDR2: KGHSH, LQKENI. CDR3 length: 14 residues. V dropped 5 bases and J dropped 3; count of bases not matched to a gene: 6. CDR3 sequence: CASSDRDRNYEQYF. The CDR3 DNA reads TGTGCCAGCTCAGACCGGGACAGGAACTACGAGCAGTACTTC.

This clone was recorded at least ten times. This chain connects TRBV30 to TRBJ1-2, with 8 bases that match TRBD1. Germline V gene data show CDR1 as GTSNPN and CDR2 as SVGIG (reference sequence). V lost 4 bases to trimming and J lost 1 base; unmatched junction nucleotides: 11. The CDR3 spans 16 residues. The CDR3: CAWNTQGATNNYGYTF. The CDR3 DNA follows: TGTGCCTGGAATACTCAGGGGGCAACAAATAACTATGGCTACACCTTC.

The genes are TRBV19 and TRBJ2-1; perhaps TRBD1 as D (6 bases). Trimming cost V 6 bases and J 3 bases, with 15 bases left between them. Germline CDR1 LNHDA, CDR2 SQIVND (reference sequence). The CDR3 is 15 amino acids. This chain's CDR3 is CASSSRGENYNEQFF. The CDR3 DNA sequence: TGTGCCAGTAGCTCCAGGGGCGAGAACTACAATGAGCAGTTCTTC. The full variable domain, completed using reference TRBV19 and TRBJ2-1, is DGGITQSPKYLFRKEGQNVTLSCEQNLNHDAMYWYRQDPGQGLRLIYYSQIVNDFQKGDIAEGYSVSREKKESFPLTVTSAQKNPTAFYLCASSSRGENYNEQFFGPGTRLTVL.

The DNA for the CDR3 is TGTGCCAGCAGCTATGGGACAGGGGCTTACAATGAGCAGTTCTTC. The encoded protein is CASSYGTGAYNEQFF. J is TRBJ2-1 and V is TRBV5-6; 10 nucleotides agree with TRBD1. Germline V gene sequence: CDR1 SGHDT, CDR2 YYEEEE. J was trimmed by 4 bases and V by 3 bases; bases with no gene match: 4. The CDR3 runs 15 residues.

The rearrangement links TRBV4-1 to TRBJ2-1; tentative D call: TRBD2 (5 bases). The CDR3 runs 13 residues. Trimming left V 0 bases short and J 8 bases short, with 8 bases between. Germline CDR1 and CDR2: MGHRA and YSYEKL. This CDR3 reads CASSQDERHEQFF. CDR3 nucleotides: TGCGCCAGCAGCCAAGATGAGCGGCATGAGCAGTTCTTC.

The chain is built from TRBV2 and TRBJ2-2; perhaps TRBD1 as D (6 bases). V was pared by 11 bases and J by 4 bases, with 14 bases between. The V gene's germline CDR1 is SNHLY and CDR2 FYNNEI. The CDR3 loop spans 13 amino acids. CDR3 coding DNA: TGTGCCGGGCAGGGGCGCATCACCGGGGAGCTGTTTTTT. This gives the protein CAGQGRITGELFF.